The 32 T cell receptor beta chains listed next were all sequenced from one sample in a study of blood T cell repertoires in COVID-19. Libraries were prepared by immunoSEQ multiplex PCR; TCRdb keeps only in-frame clonotypes and omits some of them. Of 360,000 or so clones in the sample, about 90% were seen once. Material for sequencing was PBMCs or T cells enriched from blood (not recorded which). The receptors come from a woman in her 30s who had recovered from COVID-19.

The V call is TRBV19, the J call TRBJ2-3, with 7 bases identical to TRBD2. The CDR3 spans 18 residues. V lost 2 bases, J lost 4 bases, and 15 bases stayed unmatched. Germline V gene sequence: CDR1 LNHDA, CDR2 SQIVND (reference sequence). As DNA, the CDR3 is TGTGCCAGTAGTATAATAATCCAGCGGGGTTCCCCCGCAGATACGCAGTATTTT. This encodes CASSIIIQRGSPADTQYF.

This clone was seen more than once but under ten times. In DNA, the CDR3 is TGTGCCTGGAGATCACGACAGTTGAACACTGAAGCTTTCTTT. Translation: CAWRSRQLNTEAFF. The genes are TRBV30 and TRBJ1-1; D might be TRBD1 (5 bases). This CDR3 contains 14 residues. From germline, CDR1 is GTSNPN and CDR2 SVGIG (reference sequence). V was clipped by 3 bases and J by 0 bases, with 11 bases between them.

The V gene is TRBV5-1, the J gene TRBJ2-3; D possibly corresponds to TRBD2 (6 bases). Germline CDR1 is SGHRS and CDR2 is YFSETQ. V was clipped by 0 bases and J by 9 bases, with 14 bases between them. The CDR3 sequence is 14 residues long. Here the CDR3 DNA reads TGCGCCAGCAGCTTGGGCGGGATCGCTCCCACGCAGTATTTT. This translates into CASSLGGIAPTQYF. The full variable domain, with the rest looked up from reference TRBV5-1 and TRBJ2-3, is KAGVTQTPRYLIKTRGQQVTLSCSPISGHRSVSWYQQTPGQGLQFLFEYFSETQRNKGNFPGRFSGRQFSNSRSEMNVSTLELGDSALYLCASSLGGIAPTQYFGPGTRLTVL.

The table lists this clone with many counts. The gene calls are TRBV4-3 and TRBJ2-1; D is perhaps TRBD1 (6 bases). The germline V and J ends were trimmed by 6 bases and 3 bases, with 9 bases remaining between them. The CDR3 consists of 13 residues. The germline gives CDR1 LGHNA, CDR2 YSLEER. CDR3 DNA sequence: TGCGCCAGCAGTTCACAGGGCTACAATGAGCAGTTCTTC. Its translation: CASSSQGYNEQFF.

J is TRBJ1-6 and V is TRBV5-4; maybe TRBD1 (6 bases). Germline CDR1 SGHNT, CDR2 YYREEE (reference sequence). The CDR3 extends over 14 amino acids. V was trimmed by 3 bases and J by 9 bases, leaving 13 bases between them. CDR3 in amino acids: CASSSGTFGSPLHF. CDR3 DNA sequence: TGTGCCAGCAGCTCCGGGACATTTGGTTCACCCCTCCACTTT.

The V gene is TRBV2, the J gene TRBJ1-5; 9 bases line up with TRBD1. Looked up from germline, CDR1 is SNHLY and CDR2 is FYNNEI. After removal of 5 bases from V and 4 bases from J, the junction contained 9 bases not matched to a gene. The CDR3 runs to 16 residues. This chain's CDR3 is CASSKVDRGWNQPQHF. The CDR3 DNA sequence: TGTGCCAGCAGTAAGGTCGACAGGGGGTGGAATCAGCCCCAGCATTTT.

V usage is TRBV15 and J usage is TRBJ1-4; 10 bases agree with TRBD1. CDR1 is LNHNV and CDR2 is YYDKDF in the germline V gene (reference sequence). The CDR3 contains 17 residues. V gave up 1 base and J gave up 4 bases; unmatched junction bases: 6. The chain's CDR3 is CATSRGQGALNNEKLFF. The CDR3 DNA is TGTGCCACCAGCAGAGGACAGGGGGCGTTGAATAATGAAAAACTGTTTTTT.

This chain links TRBV6-2 or TRBV6-3 with TRBJ2-1; 8 nucleotides agree with TRBD2. CDR1 is MNHEY, CDR2 SVGEGT, per germline. The ends lost 2 bases at V and 7 bases at J; junction bases unmatched: 4. The CDR3 loop spans 14 amino acids. In DNA, the CDR3 is TGTGCCAGCAGTTACCCGCGGGGGGCTAATGAGCAGTTCTTC. Amino acids: CASSYPRGANEQFF.

The chain uses TRBV7-9 and TRBJ1-5; D is uncertain. Trimming pared 5 bases from V and 0 bases from J, leaving 14 bases between. Germline V gene lookup returns CDR1 SEHNR and CDR2 FQNEAQ (reference sequence). The CDR3 extends over 16 amino acids. CDR3 amino acids: CASSPGGMGSNQPQHF. CDR3 coding DNA: TGTGCCAGCAGCCCCGGCGGAATGGGTAGCAATCAGCCCCAGCATTTT.

The rearrangement uses TRBV14 and TRBJ2-3, with 12 bases aligning to TRBD2. The CDR3 has 21 amino acids. The V and J ends lost 0 bases and 6 bases, in that order; junction bases with no gene match: 19. CDR1 is SGHDN and CDR2 is FVKESK in the germline V gene. The CDR3 here is CASSQDNVLAGGPVHKDTQYF. CDR3 bases: TGTGCCAGCAGCCAAGATAACGTCCTAGCGGGGGGGCCGGTTCATAAGGATACGCAGTATTTT.

The V and J genes are TRBV19 and TRBJ2-1, with a possible D match to TRBD2 (7 bases). CDR1 is LNHDA and CDR2 is SQIVND in the germline V gene (reference sequence). This CDR3 contains 15 residues. V was trimmed by 2 bases and J by 7 bases, leaving 15 bases between them. CDR3 in amino acids: CASSIWGGLQNEQFF. CDR3 DNA: TGTGCCAGTAGTATATGGGGGGGCCTGCAAAATGAGCAGTTCTTC.

This rearrangement joins TRBV4-1 to TRBJ2-5; no clear D gene. The CDR3 is 17 residues long. CDR1 and CDR2 from the germline V gene are MGHRA and YSYEKL. V gave up 0 bases and J gave up 3 bases, with 17 bases separating them. CDR3 in amino acids: CASSQDRQVGIEETQYF. CDR3 sequence (DNA): TGCGCCAGCAGCCAAGACCGACAAGTAGGTATAGAAGAGACCCAGTACTTC.

The genes are TRBV18 and TRBJ1-2, with TRBD1 identical over 7 bases. Germline V gene data show CDR1 as KGHSH and CDR2 as LQKENI. V shed 7 bases, J shed 0 bases, and the junction held 5 bases outside the gene matches. The CDR3 loop spans 14 amino acids. The CDR3 DNA reads as TGTGCCAGCTTAACAGGGGCGCCTAACTATGGCTACACCTTC. Protein: CASLTGAPNYGYTF.

The chain combines TRBV3-1 (or the pseudogene TRBV3-2) with TRBJ2-2; TRBD2 might be the D (6 bases). Trimming cost V 0 bases and J 3 bases, with 14 bases left between them. CDR3 length: 17 residues. Germline loops: CDR1 LGHDT, CDR2 YNNKEL (reference sequence). The CDR3 DNA reads TGTGCCAGCAGCCAAGATCTTGAGGGGACTTACACCGGGGAGCTGTTTTTT. This gives the protein CASSQDLEGTYTGELFF.

The V call is TRBV9, the J call TRBJ2-2; D is perhaps TRBD1 (5 bases). CDR1 and CDR2 from the germline V gene are SGDLS and YYNGEE. The V and J ends lost 0 bases and 8 bases respectively, with 14 bases between them. This CDR3 spans 15 amino acids. CDR3 loop: CASSVDTRGIGELFF. Here the CDR3 DNA reads TGTGCCAGCAGCGTAGACACAAGGGGCATTGGGGAGCTGTTTTTT.

The V gene is TRBV4-2, the J gene TRBJ2-1, with D perhaps TRBD1 (5 bases). V was clipped by 3 bases and J by 15 bases, with 15 bases between them. Germline CDR1 and CDR2: LGHNA and YNFKEQ. The CDR3 has 12 amino acids. This chain's CDR3 is CASSQTTGAWFF. DNA of the CDR3: TGTGCCAGCAGCCAGACGACTGGGGCCTGGTTCTTC.

The V gene is TRBV24-1, the J gene TRBJ2-3; D is possibly TRBD2 (5 bases). This CDR3 is 13 amino acids long. Germline loops: CDR1 KGHDR, CDR2 SFDVKD. Trimming cost V 5 bases and J 2 bases, with 7 bases left between them. The CDR3 region has the DNA TGTGCCACCAGTGGGGAGTACACAGATACGCAGTATTTT. Encoded protein: CATSGEYTDTQYF.

This chain links TRBV19 with TRBJ1-6; 10 bases are a match to TRBD1. This CDR3 contains 14 residues. The J segment lost 7 bases and the V segment lost 7 bases, leaving 4 bases of the junction unmatched. From germline, CDR1 is LNHDA and CDR2 SQIVND (reference sequence). As DNA, the CDR3 is TGTGCCAGTACGGAGACAGGGGGCAATTCACCCCTCCACTTT. Protein sequence: CASTETGGNSPLHF.

This chain connects TRBV9 to TRBJ2-3; 8 bases fit TRBD2. Germline CDR1 is SGDLS and CDR2 is YYNGEE. This CDR3 region has 15 residues. The J segment lost 4 bases and the V segment lost 1 base, leaving 5 bases of the junction unmatched. CDR3 protein: CASSVIGGASDTQYF. CDR3 in DNA: TGTGCCAGCAGCGTAATCGGGGGGGCCTCAGATACGCAGTATTTT.

V usage is TRBV21-1 and J usage is TRBJ1-1; the DNA was not used to check the table's D call, TRBD1. TRBV21-1 is a pseudogene segment. This CDR3 contains 15 residues. The CDR3 nucleotides read TGTGCCAGCAGCAAAGCGCAGGGGACGAACACTGAAGCTTTCTTT. This gives the protein CASSKAQGTNTEAFF.

The CDR3 DNA follows: TGTGCCAGCCTCGGGAGCTCCTACGAGCAGTACTTC. This codes for CASLGSSYEQYF. V gene TRBV7-9 combines with J gene TRBJ2-7; TRBD2 might be the D (6 bases). The CDR3 totals 12 residues. Germline V CDR1 and CDR2: SEHNR, FQNEAQ (reference sequence). V was cut by 8 bases and J by 0 bases, with 8 bases left in between. The complete variable domain, with remaining parts taken from reference TRBV7-9 and TRBJ2-7, reads DTGVSQNPRHKITKRGQNVTFRCDPISEHNRLYWYRQTLGQGPEFLTYFQNEAQLEKSRLLSDRFSAERPKGSFSTLEIQRTEQGDSAMYLCASLGSSYEQYFGPGTRLTVT.

This clone has more than one count but fewer than ten. The chain employs TRBV5-1 and TRBJ1-3, with D possibly TRBD1 on 6 matching bases. Germline V CDR1 and CDR2: SGHRS, YFSETQ. The CDR3 sequence is 15 residues long. Trimming pared 3 bases from V and 4 bases from J, leaving 14 bases between. In DNA, the CDR3 is TGCGCCAGCAGCTGGGCAGGGGACGGGGGAAACACCATATATTTT. Protein sequence: CASSWAGDGGNTIYF.

This chain links TRBV2 with TRBJ1-2; no definite D call. V dropped 8 bases and J dropped 8 bases, with 12 bases sitting between them. In germline, CDR1 is SNHLY, CDR2 FYNNEI. The length of the CDR3 is 11 residues. The CDR3 nucleotides are TGTGCCAGCGGGAGGGAGGACGGCTACACCTTC. As protein: CASGREDGYTF.

This chain connects TRBV19 to TRBJ1-6; a weak D match, TRBD1 (5 bases). This CDR3 spans 14 amino acids. With 4 bases removed from V and 9 bases from J, the gap between germline ends came to 13 bases. Germline V lookup: CDR1 LNHDA, CDR2 SQIVND (reference sequence). The CDR3, as DNA: TGTGCCAGTAGTAACCGTGGGGGGGTTTCACCCCTCCACTTT. This codes for CASSNRGGVSPLHF.

This clone was counted between two and nine times. CDR3 DNA sequence: TGTGCCAGCAGCCAAGAACCGAGCGGGAGCACAGATACGCAGTATTTT. It specifies CASSQEPSGSTDTQYF. This chain links TRBV4-2 with TRBJ2-3; D might be TRBD2 (6 bases). Germline loops: CDR1 LGHNA, CDR2 YNFKEQ. V lost 0 bases, J lost 0 bases, and 10 bases lay in between. The CDR3 has 16 residues.

The rearrangement links TRBV10-3 to TRBJ2-7; the D gene is possibly TRBD2 (6 bases). There are 13 residues in the CDR3. V lost 8 bases and J lost 2, with 13 bases in between. Germline values: CDR1 ENHRY, CDR2 SYGVKD. The CDR3 region has the DNA TGTGCCATCCTCCGCGCGGGAACCTACGAGCAGTACTTC. It translates to CAILRAGTYEQYF.

The V and J genes are TRBV7-8 and TRBJ1-6, with D possibly matching TRBD1 (5 bases). Germline assignment: CDR1 SGHVS and CDR2 FQNEAQ. Trimming left V 2 bases short and J 6 bases short, with 14 bases between. This CDR3 has 16 residues. CDR3 sequence: CASSLIQSGANSPLHF. The CDR3 nucleotides are TGTGCCAGCAGCTTAATACAGAGTGGGGCTAATTCACCCCTCCACTTT.

The chain employs TRBV15 and TRBJ1-3; possible D gene TRBD1, 5 bases. This CDR3 contains 17 residues. Germline lookup yields CDR1 LNHNV and CDR2 YYDKDF (reference sequence). V lost 0 bases to trimming and J lost 3 bases, with 15 bases between them. In DNA, the CDR3 is TGTGCCACCAGCAGAGATCAGGGCGGGGGAAGTGGAAACACCATATATTTT. Its protein is CATSRDQGGGSGNTIYF.

This chain's CDR3 is CAIWSGGENNEQFF. The CDR3 nucleotides read TGTGCCATCTGGAGCGGGGGGGAAAACAATGAGCAGTTCTTC. This chain uses TRBV10-3 with TRBJ2-1; 10 bases line up with TRBD2. The CDR3 runs 14 residues. Germline CDR1 reads ENHRY; CDR2 reads SYGVKD. V trimming: 8 bases; J trimming: 5 bases; junction bases outside the gene matches: 6.

This rearrangement joins TRBV19 to TRBJ2-5, with 15 bases matching TRBD2. The CDR3 has 17 amino acids. The germline gives CDR1 LNHDA, CDR2 SQIVND (reference sequence). V lost 5 bases and J lost 2; bases outside the gene matches: 6. The CDR3 DNA reads as TGTGCCAGTAGTCTGGGACTAGCGGGGGGCCGACAAGAGACCCAGTACTTC. It codes for CASSLGLAGGRQETQYF.

The sample holds a few counts of this clone. The J gene is TRBJ1-5, the V gene TRBV30, with 9 bases that match TRBD1. The germline V gene has CDR1 GTSNPN and CDR2 SVGIG (reference sequence). This CDR3 comprises 13 residues. V trimming: 4 bases; J trimming: 5 bases; junction bases outside the gene matches: 3. The CDR3 DNA reads as TGTGCCTGGACTAGACAGGGGGATCAGCCCCAGCATTTT. It encodes CAWTRQGDQPQHF.

The chain combines TRBV6-6 with TRBJ2-5, with 11 nucleotides matching TRBD2. Germline V gene data show CDR1 as MNHNY and CDR2 as SVGAGI (reference sequence). V was pared by 5 bases and J by 4 bases, with 12 bases of the junction left unmatched. CDR3 size: 17 residues. In nucleotides, the CDR3 is TGTGCCAGCAGTCGCCAATCGCTAGCGGGGGGCGGAGAGACCCAGTACTTC. Encoded protein: CASSRQSLAGGGETQYF.